The clone carrying this T cell receptor beta chain was observed at least ten times. Its specificity is not known. Amplified material comprised TCR beta CDR3 regions derived from RNA transcripts. The library came from an HTBI-primed first-round RT-PCR and a second-round multiplex PCR. TCRdb ran MiXCR on the multiplex PCR reads and lists one entry per CDR3 protein. This table holds approximately 150,000 distinct CDR3 sequences, around 40% found once. This record belongs to a study of Graves' ophthalmopathy and Graves' hyperthyroidism. Study-level information: The authors collected peripheral blood at initial diagnosis, before any treatment.

Study-wide results and limits: Separation of ophthalmopathy from stable hyperthyroidism was achieved by a 13-signature model, at roughly 88% sensitivity and approximately 84% specificity.

Ineligible for inclusion were patients with other autoimmune diseases, uncontrolled infections, pregnancy or lactation. From fresh peripheral blood, about 10 ml in volume, the PBMCs were obtained. Sequencing was performed on peripheral blood. The clonotype comes from a man between 25 and 39 years old with Graves' ophthalmopathy.

CDR3 in amino acids: CASSLASGRATETQYF. The CDR3 DNA is TGTGCCAGCAGCTTAGCGAGCGGGAGGGCCACAGAGACCCAGTACTTC. The V and J genes are TRBV7-9 and TRBJ2-5; TRBD2 matches 10 bases. Germline V gene lookup returns CDR1 SEHNR and CDR2 FQNEAQ (reference sequence). The CDR3 contains 16 residues. V shed 0 bases and J 4 bases; nucleotides not matched to a gene: 5.